These 14 T cell receptor beta chains originate from one sample sequenced in a study of a mutant IDH1 vaccine in newly diagnosed glioma (dated by TCRdb to about 2021). The sample's time point label is to be understood as: week 23, last vaccination. Each vaccine dose, consisting of 300 ug of a 20-mer mutant IDH1 peptide in Montanide, was administered subcutaneously with topical imiquimod. These TCRs' antigens remain unknown. Libraries were prepared through the immunoSEQ multiplex PCR assay. Here the immuneACCESS table is served through TCRdb, limited to in-frame sequences with V and J called. Missing clones are a known gap in these copies; in checked studies unresolved V genes cover under half, and the rest lacks a known reason. This sample is represented by 30,000 to 40,000 clones; roughly 79% of them were singletons. 5% to 5.5% of the sample is taken by the ten largest. The specimen was PBMCs, collected from a glioma patient whose treatment included an IDH1 peptide vaccine. Every receptor here comes from a man aged 35 to 55 with glioma.

The chain carries TRBV9 and TRBJ1-5; D might be TRBD1 (6 bases). Trimming took 0 bases from V and 7 from J, leaving 11 bases between them. The CDR3 length is 14 residues. The germline CDR1 and CDR2 sequences are SGDLS and YYNGEE. CDR3 sequence reads: CASSVGGGGQPQHF. The CDR3 bases are TGTGCCAGCAGCGTAGGAGGGGGAGGACAGCCCCAGCATTTT.

This chain uses TRBV18 with TRBJ2-1, with TRBD2 matching 12 bases. This CDR3 spans 15 amino acids. The V segment lost 5 bases and the J segment 4 bases; nucleotides outside the gene matches: 3. The germline CDR1 and CDR2 sequences are KGHSH and LQKENI. CDR3 bases: TGTGCCAGCTCAGCTCTAGCGGGGGGGTACAATGAGCAGTTCTTC. This codes for CASSALAGGYNEQFF.

This rearrangement joins TRBV5-5 to TRBJ1-2; D remains unclear. The V gene's germline CDR1 is SGHKS and CDR2 YYEKEE (reference sequence). Trimming shortened V by 2 bases and J by 6 bases, and 11 bases separated the two germline ends. CDR3 size: 13 residues. The CDR3 is CASSLPGKNGYTF. In nucleotides, the CDR3 is TGTGCCAGCAGCTTACCCGGGAAGAATGGCTACACCTTC.

This clone was found once. CDR3 protein: CASSLGQNYGYTF. The CDR3 DNA follows: TGCGCCAGCAGCTTGGGACAGAACTATGGCTACACCTTC. J is TRBJ1-2 and V is TRBV5-1; tentative D call: TRBD1 (5 bases). CDR1 is SGHRS, CDR2 YFSETQ, per germline. Trimming removed 0 bases at V and 2 bases at J, with 5 bases between. This CDR3 has 13 residues.

The V and J genes are TRBV4-1 and TRBJ1-2; tentative D call: TRBD1 (5 bases). The CDR3 covers 14 residues. Deletions cut 5 bases from V and 2 bases from J, with 12 bases between. Germline CDR1 MGHRA, CDR2 YSYEKL. The CDR3 coding sequence is TGCGCCAGCAGCGAGACAGTAGCGAACTATGGCTACACCTTC. Translation: CASSETVANYGYTF.

The rearrangement uses TRBV30 and TRBJ1-5, with a weak D call TRBD1 (6 bases). V was shortened by 1 base and J by 4 bases, with 17 bases between the two germline ends. This CDR3 is built from 16 residues. Germline-derived CDR1 and CDR2 are GTSNPN and SVGIG (reference sequence). CDR3 sequence (DNA): TGTGCCTGGAGTGAAGTAAGGGGGGGGCCAAATCAGCCCCAGCATTTT. Protein sequence: CAWSEVRGGPNQPQHF.

The chain carries TRBV5-4 and TRBJ2-2; D unresolved. Germline V CDR1 and CDR2: SGHNT, YYREEE (reference sequence). The germline V and J ends were trimmed by 0 bases and 6 bases, with 12 bases remaining between them. The CDR3 contains 15 residues. DNA of the CDR3: TGTGCCAGCAGCTTGGCCCGAGGAGTCGCCGGGGAGCTGTTTTTT. Amino acids: CASSLARGVAGELFF.

This sequence joins TRBV18 and TRBJ1-4; D might be TRBD1 (5 bases). Germline V gene lookup returns CDR1 KGHSH and CDR2 LQKENI. Deletions cut 1 base from V and 3 bases from J, with 9 bases between. CDR3 length: 15 amino acids. The CDR3 loop reads CASSPLREANEKLFF. The DNA of the CDR3 is TGTGCCAGCTCACCACTCAGGGAGGCTAATGAAAAACTGTTTTTT.

This clone was observed a handful of times. V usage is TRBV5-1 and J usage is TRBJ2-1, with no clear D. CDR1 and CDR2 from the germline V gene are SGHRS and YFSETQ. Trimming left V 0 bases short and J 6 bases short, with 13 bases between. The CDR3 has 15 amino acids. The CDR3 loop reads CASSLGWVQTNEQFF. The CDR3 DNA is TGCGCCAGCAGCTTGGGGTGGGTTCAGACCAATGAGCAGTTCTTC. Supplemented by reference TRBV5-1 and TRBJ2-1, the full variable domain reads KAGVTQTPRYLIKTRGQQVTLSCSPISGHRSVSWYQQTPGQGLQFLFEYFSETQRNKGNFPGRFSGRQFSNSRSEMNVSTLELGDSALYLCASSLGWVQTNEQFFGPGTRLTVL.

The J gene is TRBJ2-5, the V gene TRBV27, with D possibly being TRBD1 (6 bases). There are 14 residues in the CDR3. Germline lookup yields CDR1 MNHEY and CDR2 SMNVEV (reference sequence). V lost 4 bases and J 5 bases, leaving 14 bases between the germline ends. For the CDR3, the DNA is TGTGCCAGCAGTTACTGGGGGCGCGGGGAGACCCAGTACTTC. Translated: CASSYWGRGETQYF.

The V and J genes are TRBV6-5 and TRBJ1-6, with D perhaps TRBD1 (6 bases). The V end was cut by 6 bases, the J end by 10 bases, with 13 bases between. CDR1 is MNHEY and CDR2 is SVGAGI in the germline V gene. This CDR3 is built from 13 residues. As DNA, the CDR3 is TGTGCCAGCAGCGGGCAGGGGAGCTCACCCCTCCACTTT. Its protein is CASSGQGSSPLHF.

The chain recombines TRBV9 with TRBJ1-2, with D unclear. V lost 0 bases and J lost 8, with 8 bases in between. The length of the CDR3 is 12 residues. Per germline, CDR1 SGDLS and CDR2 YYNGEE. CDR3 in amino acids: CASSVGFGGYTF. In DNA form, the CDR3 reads TGTGCCAGCAGCGTAGGGTTTGGCGGCTACACCTTC.

The V gene is TRBV7-2, the J gene TRBJ2-5; 10 bases match TRBD2. With V trimmed by 8 bases and J by 4 bases, 10 bases remained unmatched. Looked up from germline, CDR1 is SGHTA and CDR2 is FQGNSA. The CDR3 runs 15 residues. This CDR3 reads CASAQLAGKGETQYF. CDR3 in DNA: TGTGCCAGCGCCCAACTAGCGGGGAAGGGAGAGACCCAGTACTTC.

V is TRBV5-1 and J is TRBJ1-1, with 8 bases identical to TRBD1. The V gene end was trimmed by 0 bases and the J gene end by 1 base; junction bases not matched to a gene: 2. Germline CDR1 reads SGHRS; CDR2 reads YFSETQ. The length of the CDR3 is 15 residues. The CDR3 protein is CASSLDGQGNTEAFF. CDR3 nucleotides: TGCGCCAGCAGCTTGGATGGACAGGGGAACACTGAAGCTTTCTTT.